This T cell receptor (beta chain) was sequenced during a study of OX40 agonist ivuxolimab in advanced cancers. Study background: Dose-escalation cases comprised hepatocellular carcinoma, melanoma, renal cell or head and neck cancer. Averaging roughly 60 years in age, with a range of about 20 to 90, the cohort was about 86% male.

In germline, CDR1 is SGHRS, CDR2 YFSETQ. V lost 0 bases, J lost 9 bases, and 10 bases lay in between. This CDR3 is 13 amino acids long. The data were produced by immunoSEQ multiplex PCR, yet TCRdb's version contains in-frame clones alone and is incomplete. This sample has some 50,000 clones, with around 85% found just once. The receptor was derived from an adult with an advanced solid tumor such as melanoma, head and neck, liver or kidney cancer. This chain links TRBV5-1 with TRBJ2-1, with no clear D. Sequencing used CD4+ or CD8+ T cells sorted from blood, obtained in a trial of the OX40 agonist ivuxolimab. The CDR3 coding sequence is TGCGCCAGCAGCTTGGATGCTTCAGGTGAGCAGTTCTTC. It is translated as CASSLDASGEQFF.